Sequencing of this TCR beta chain was carried out in a study of HIV-infected patients and healthy controls. TCRdb passed the 5' RACE reads through MiXCR, listing each CDR3 protein once. The repertoire consists of 18,000 or so distinct CDR3 sequences, with roughly 15% occurring once and the leading ten covering roughly 24%. This clonotype has more than one count but fewer than ten. With 6 bases removed from V and 3 bases from J, the gap between germline ends came to 6 bases. There are 11 residues in the CDR3. The V gene's germline CDR1 is PRHDT and CDR2 FYEKMQ (reference sequence). This sequence originates from a human donor in good health. The chain combines TRBV13 with TRBJ2-7; unclear D gene. Sample: CD8+ T cells from blood. The CDR3 here is CASRAHYEQYF. The CDR3 nucleotides are TGTGCCAGCAGGGCCCACTACGAGCAGTACTTC.